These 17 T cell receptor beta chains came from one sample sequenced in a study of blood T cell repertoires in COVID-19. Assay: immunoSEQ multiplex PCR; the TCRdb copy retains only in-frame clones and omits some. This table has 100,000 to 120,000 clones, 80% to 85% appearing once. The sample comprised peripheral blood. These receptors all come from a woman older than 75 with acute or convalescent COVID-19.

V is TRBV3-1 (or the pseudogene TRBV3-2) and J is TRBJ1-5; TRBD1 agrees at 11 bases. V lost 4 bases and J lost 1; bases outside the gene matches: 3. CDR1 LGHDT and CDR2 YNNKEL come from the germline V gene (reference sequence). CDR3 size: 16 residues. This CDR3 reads CASSPRDRGSNQPQHF. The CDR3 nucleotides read TGTGCCAGCAGCCCCCGGGACAGGGGGAGCAATCAGCCCCAGCATTTT.

CDR3 coding DNA: TGTGCCAGCAGCTTGGCAGGGTGGAGCTCTGGGGCCAACGTCCTGACTTTC. This encodes CASSLAGWSSGANVLTF. This chain connects TRBV5-4 to TRBJ2-6; maybe TRBD1 (5 bases). This CDR3 has 17 amino acids. Germline loops: CDR1 SGHNT, CDR2 YYREEE (reference sequence). The ends were cut back, 0 bases at V and 0 bases at J, with 10 bases in the middle.

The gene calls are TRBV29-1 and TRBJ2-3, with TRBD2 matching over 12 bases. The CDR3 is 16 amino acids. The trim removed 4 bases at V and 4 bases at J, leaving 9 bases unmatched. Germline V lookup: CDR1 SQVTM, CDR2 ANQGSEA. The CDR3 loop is CSVGPPLAGGADTQYF. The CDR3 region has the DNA TGCAGCGTTGGGCCCCCGCTAGCGGGAGGGGCAGATACGCAGTATTTT.

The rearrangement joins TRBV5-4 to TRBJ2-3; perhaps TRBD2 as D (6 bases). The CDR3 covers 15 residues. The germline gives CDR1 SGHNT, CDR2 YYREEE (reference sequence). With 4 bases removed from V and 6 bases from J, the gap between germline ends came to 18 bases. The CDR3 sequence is CASSLSRDFIDTQYF. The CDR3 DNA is TGTGCCAGCAGCCTCTCCCGGGACTTCATCGATACGCAGTATTTT.

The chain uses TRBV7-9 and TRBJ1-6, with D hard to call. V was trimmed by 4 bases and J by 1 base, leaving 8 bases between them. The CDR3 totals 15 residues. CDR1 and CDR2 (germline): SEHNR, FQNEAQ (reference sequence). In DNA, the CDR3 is TGTGCCAGCAGCTCCGGAGTTTCCTATAATTCACCCCTCCACTTT. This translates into CASSSGVSYNSPLHF.

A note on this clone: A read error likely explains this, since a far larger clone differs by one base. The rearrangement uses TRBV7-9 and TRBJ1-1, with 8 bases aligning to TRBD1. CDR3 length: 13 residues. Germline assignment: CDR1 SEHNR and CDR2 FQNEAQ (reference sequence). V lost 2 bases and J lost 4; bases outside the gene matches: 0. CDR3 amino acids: CASSLTGGTEAFF. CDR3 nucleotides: TGTGCCAGCAGCTTAACAGGGGGCACTGAAGCTTTCTTT.

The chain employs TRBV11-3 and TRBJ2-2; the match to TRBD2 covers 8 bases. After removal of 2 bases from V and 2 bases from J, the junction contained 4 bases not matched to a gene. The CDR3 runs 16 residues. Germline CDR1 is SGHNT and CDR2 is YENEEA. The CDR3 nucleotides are TGTGCCAGCAGCTTATTAAGCGGGAGAAACACCGGGGAGCTGTTTTTT. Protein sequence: CASSLLSGRNTGELFF.

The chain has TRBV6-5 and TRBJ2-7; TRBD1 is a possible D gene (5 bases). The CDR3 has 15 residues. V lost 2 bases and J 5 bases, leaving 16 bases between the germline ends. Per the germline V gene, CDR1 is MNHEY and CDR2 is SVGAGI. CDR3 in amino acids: CASSYGAGPSNEQYF. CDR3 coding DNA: TGTGCCAGCAGTTACGGGGCAGGTCCGTCAAACGAGCAGTACTTC.

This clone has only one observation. CDR3 loop: CASNRQGGSEQYF. DNA for the CDR3: TGCGCCAGCAACAGACAGGGGGGGAGCGAGCAGTACTTC. The V and J genes are TRBV5-1 and TRBJ2-7; TRBD1 matches at 9 bases. CDR3 length: 13 residues. Germline CDR1 is SGHRS and CDR2 is YFSETQ. Germline trimming cut 6 bases from V and 6 bases from J; bases unmatched to any gene: 7.

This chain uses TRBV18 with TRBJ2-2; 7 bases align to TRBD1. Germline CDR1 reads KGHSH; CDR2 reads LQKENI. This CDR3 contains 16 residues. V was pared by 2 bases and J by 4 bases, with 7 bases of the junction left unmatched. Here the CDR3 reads CASSPRTGLGTGELFF. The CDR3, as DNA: TGTGCCAGCTCACCAAGGACAGGATTGGGCACCGGGGAGCTGTTTTTT.

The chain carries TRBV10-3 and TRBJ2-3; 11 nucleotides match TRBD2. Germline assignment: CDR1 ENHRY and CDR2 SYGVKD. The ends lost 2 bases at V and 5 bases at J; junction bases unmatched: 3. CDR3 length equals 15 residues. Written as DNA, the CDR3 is TGTGCCATCAGTGAGGAGACTAGCGGGAAAGATACGCAGTATTTT. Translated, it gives CAISEETSGKDTQYF.

CDR3 in amino acids: CASSTSYEQYF. CDR3 nucleotides: TGTGCCAGCAGTACTTCCTACGAGCAGTACTTC. J is TRBJ2-7 and V is TRBV28; D is ambiguous. The CDR3 is 11 residues long. V was shortened by 5 bases and J by 1 base, with 3 bases between the two germline ends. Germline loops: CDR1 MDHEN, CDR2 SYDVKM.

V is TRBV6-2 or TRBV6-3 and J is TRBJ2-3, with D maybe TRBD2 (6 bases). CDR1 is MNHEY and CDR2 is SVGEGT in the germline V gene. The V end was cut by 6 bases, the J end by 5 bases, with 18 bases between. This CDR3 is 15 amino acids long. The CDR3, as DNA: TGTGCCAGCAGCCGGCCGGCTAGCGTCCGAGATACGCAGTATTTT. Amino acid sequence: CASSRPASVRDTQYF.

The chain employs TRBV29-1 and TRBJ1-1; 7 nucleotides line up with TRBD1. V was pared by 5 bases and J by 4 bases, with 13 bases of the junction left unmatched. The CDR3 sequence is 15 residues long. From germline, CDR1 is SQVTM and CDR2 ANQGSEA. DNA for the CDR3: TGCAGCGTTTATAGGACAGGAGGTTCGTTCACTGAAGCTTTCTTT. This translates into CSVYRTGGSFTEAFF.

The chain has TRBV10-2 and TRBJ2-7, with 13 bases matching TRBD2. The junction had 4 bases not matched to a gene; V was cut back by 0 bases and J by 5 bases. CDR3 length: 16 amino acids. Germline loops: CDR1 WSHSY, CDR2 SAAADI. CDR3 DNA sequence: TGCGCCAGCAGTGAGTCTGGACTAGCGGGAGAGGACGAGCAGTACGTC. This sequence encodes CASSESGLAGEDEQYV.

CDR3 residues: CASRAGTTSYEQYF. The CDR3 DNA reads TGTGCCAGCAGAGCCGGGACAACATCCTACGAGCAGTACTTC. The chain employs TRBV2 and TRBJ2-7; TRBD1 is a possible D gene (6 bases). V gave up 6 bases and J gave up 1 base, with 13 bases separating them. Germline lookup yields CDR1 SNHLY and CDR2 FYNNEI. The CDR3 is 14 amino acids.

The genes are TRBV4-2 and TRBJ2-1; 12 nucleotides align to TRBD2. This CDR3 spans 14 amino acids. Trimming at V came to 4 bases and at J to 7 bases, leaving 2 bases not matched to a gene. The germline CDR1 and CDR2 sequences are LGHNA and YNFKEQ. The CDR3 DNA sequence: TGTGCCAGCAGCCGACTAGCGGGAGAAAATGAGCAGTTCTTC. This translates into CASSRLAGENEQFF.